Sequencing of this T cell receptor beta chain was carried out in a study of blood T cells in healthy people across ages. Study results and caveats: Researchers judged that diversity estimates from one million T cells fell short of true values. Age brought a roughly linear fall in TCR beta diversity measured per million T cells. Among long-lived donors, naive CD4+ cells were more numerous and diversity higher than in aged donors.

Trimming removed 1 base at V and 0 bases at J, with 16 bases between. From germline, CDR1 is SGHRS and CDR2 YFSETQ. CDR3 length: 17 residues. Points on this clonotype: Its specificity is not known.

The use of a sample-barcoded 5' primer and a J-beta primer mix characterized a second PCR of about 7 to 12 cycles. TCRdb analysed the 5' RACE reads with MiXCR anew, one entry per CDR3 protein. Seen here are 700,000 to 950,000 distinct CDR3 sequences, approximately 39% observed once, and the top ten hold about 20%. V usage is TRBV5-1 and J usage is TRBJ1-1; D gene unclear. Sequencing was done on a sample of blood. The clonotype originates from a woman aged 60-70 years in good health. The CDR3 protein is CASSLKFSRGMNTEAFF. DNA of the CDR3: TGCGCCAGCAGCTTGAAGTTTTCTCGGGGAATGAACACTGAAGCTTTCTTT.